These 31 T cell receptor beta chains share one sample of origin, sequenced in a study of OX40 agonist ivuxolimab in advanced cancers. Measured with immunoSEQ multiplex PCR; TCRdb has only the in-frame clones, and not every one. Of fewer than 40,000 clones in the sample, approximately 80% were seen once. Specimen: CD4+ or CD8+ T cells sorted from blood, collected in a trial of the OX40 agonist ivuxolimab. These receptors all come from an adult with an advanced solid tumor such as melanoma, head and neck, liver or kidney cancer.

The J gene is TRBJ1-2, the V gene TRBV27; unclear D gene. This CDR3 spans 15 amino acids. The germline V gene has CDR1 MNHEY and CDR2 SMNVEV (reference sequence). V was shortened by 7 bases and J by 4 bases, with 19 bases between the two germline ends. CDR3 region: CASTATRNPLYGYTF. The DNA of the CDR3 is TGTGCCAGCACCGCCACAAGGAATCCTCTCTATGGCTACACCTTC.

The genes are TRBV6-5 and TRBJ1-1; D ambiguous. Germline CDR1 is MNHEY and CDR2 is SVGAGI. V lost 2 bases and J lost 1, with 2 bases in between. This CDR3 has 12 amino acids. The CDR3 loop reads CASSYKNTEAFF. DNA for the CDR3: TGTGCCAGCAGTTACAAGAACACTGAAGCTTTCTTT.

The rearrangement uses TRBV5-1 and TRBJ1-4; D is ambiguous. The germline V gene has CDR1 SGHRS and CDR2 YFSETQ. Trimming took 2 bases from V and 7 from J, leaving 12 bases between them. This CDR3 comprises 14 residues. The CDR3 region is CASSFGVVSEKLFF. CDR3 nucleotides: TGCGCCAGCAGCTTCGGAGTTGTTAGTGAAAAACTGTTTTTT.

The chain is built from TRBV11-2 and TRBJ2-5; D is perhaps TRBD2 (6 bases). The CDR3 has 14 amino acids. The V gene lost 5 bases and the J gene lost 5 bases, with 15 bases spanning the gap. Germline-derived CDR1 and CDR2 are SGHAT and FQNNGV. CDR3 region: CASSPVAGRETQYF. The CDR3 region has the DNA TGTGCCAGCAGCCCCGTTGCGGGGCGGGAGACCCAGTACTTC.

The V gene is TRBV29-1, the J gene TRBJ2-2, with D perhaps TRBD2 (8 bases). The V end lost 8 bases, the J end lost 5 bases, and 21 bases lay between the germline ends. The length of the CDR3 is 15 residues. Germline V gives CDR1 SQVTM, CDR2 ANQGSEA. The CDR3 coding sequence is TGCAGCCCCAGGGGGGGACTAGGGGGAACCGGGGAGCTGTTTTTT. This gives the protein CSPRGGLGGTGELFF.

This clone came up once. The gene calls are TRBV27 and TRBJ2-7; TRBD2 aligns across 12 bases. Germline loops: CDR1 MNHEY, CDR2 SMNVEV (reference sequence). The junction had 3 bases not matched to a gene; V was cut back by 5 bases and J by 1 base. This CDR3 spans 15 amino acids. CDR3 sequence (DNA): TGTGCCAGCAGTCTAGCGGGGGGGCGTTCCTACGAGCAGTACTTC. Amino acid sequence: CASSLAGGRSYEQYF.

V and J are TRBV7-2 and TRBJ2-4; 10 bases line up with TRBD2. The CDR3 contains 15 residues. Germline CDR1 reads SGHTA; CDR2 reads FQGNSA. Unmatched junction bases numbered 7, after V lost 1 base and J lost 10 bases. The CDR3 protein is CASSLDSGTSEIQYF. The CDR3 DNA is TGTGCCAGCAGCTTAGACTCCGGGACTAGCGAGATTCAGTACTTC.

The chain joins TRBV5-1 to TRBJ2-2; tentative D call: TRBD2 (5 bases). Trimming left V 1 base short and J 4 bases short, with 11 bases between. Germline assignment: CDR1 SGHRS and CDR2 YFSETQ. CDR3 length: 15 residues. The CDR3 sequence is CASSLPGMSTGELFF. DNA for the CDR3: TGCGCCAGCAGCTTGCCGGGAATGAGCACCGGGGAGCTGTTTTTT.

The genes are TRBV19 and TRBJ2-7; 14 bases map to TRBD2. Germline V lookup: CDR1 LNHDA, CDR2 SQIVND (reference sequence). The CDR3 has 20 residues. Trimming at V came to 4 bases and at J to 7 bases, leaving 21 bases not matched to a gene. This chain's CDR3 is CASSNPQGQTGLAGVREQYF. The CDR3 DNA follows: TGTGCCAGTAGTAACCCCCAGGGACAGACGGGACTAGCGGGAGTGCGGGAGCAGTACTTC.

This clone was counted a few times. The chain couples TRBV6-5 to TRBJ2-2; 7 bases match TRBD1. V shed 6 bases and J 8 bases; nucleotides not matched to a gene: 12. CDR3 length equals 15 residues. Germline V gene lookup returns CDR1 MNHEY and CDR2 SVGAGI. The CDR3 here is CASRQQGRLSGELFF. CDR3 nucleotide sequence: TGTGCCAGCAGGCAACAGGGGAGATTGTCGGGGGAGCTGTTTTTT.

This clone was picked up a small number of times. The CDR3 spells CASSPPTGSGNSPLHF. The CDR3 DNA reads as TGTGCCAGCTCACCACCAACGGGGTCGGGGAATTCACCCCTCCACTTT. This rearrangement joins TRBV18 to TRBJ1-6; no definite D call. V was shortened by 0 bases and J by 7 bases, with 13 bases between the two germline ends. The germline V gene encodes CDR1 KGHSH and CDR2 LQKENI. The CDR3 sequence is 16 residues long.

The chain couples TRBV2 to TRBJ2-4; D ambiguous. V was cut by 5 bases and J by 10 bases, with 9 bases left in between. The CDR3 is 11 amino acids. Germline CDR1 SNHLY, CDR2 FYNNEI. The chain's CDR3 is CASSPQPIQYF. CDR3 bases: TGTGCCAGCAGTCCCCAACCTATTCAGTACTTC.

The chain has TRBV10-1 and TRBJ2-3, with D possibly matching TRBD1 (6 bases). The germline V and J ends were trimmed by 3 bases and 2 bases, with 9 bases remaining between them. The CDR3 contains 14 residues. Germline V CDR1 and CDR2: WNHNN, SYGVQD (reference sequence). CDR3: CASSDQGLTDTQYF. The CDR3 DNA reads TGCGCCAGCAGTGACCAGGGGCTCACAGATACGCAGTATTTT.

The chain recombines TRBV28 with TRBJ1-4; 10 bases match TRBD1. Per germline, CDR1 MDHEN and CDR2 SYDVKM. The CDR3 loop spans 14 amino acids. V shed 6 bases, J shed 8 bases, and the junction held 6 bases outside the gene matches. The CDR3 nucleotides are TGTGCCAGCAGCAGGACAGGGGGTGACGAAAAACTGTTTTTT. Translating gives CASSRTGGDEKLFF.

The chain employs TRBV5-1 and TRBJ1-4, with D hard to call. The CDR3 is 13 residues long. Germline CDR1 reads SGHRS; CDR2 reads YFSETQ. Trimming pared 1 base from V and 3 bases from J, leaving 4 bases between. The CDR3 reads CASSLKSNEKLFF. CDR3 in DNA: TGCGCCAGCAGCTTGAAGTCTAATGAAAAACTGTTTTTT.

The chain carries TRBV28 and TRBJ1-2, with TRBD1 matching 8 bases. The CDR3 loop spans 15 amino acids. Germline V gene lookup returns CDR1 MDHEN and CDR2 SYDVKM. The ends lost 5 bases at V and 1 base at J; junction bases unmatched: 6. This CDR3 reads CASSRDRLFNYGYTF. CDR3 bases: TGTGCCAGCAGTCGGGACAGGTTGTTTAACTATGGCTACACCTTC.

This rearrangement joins TRBV18 to TRBJ2-3; TRBD2 might be the D (5 bases). Germline assignment: CDR1 KGHSH and CDR2 LQKENI. Trimming removed 1 base from V and 0 bases from J, with 11 bases in between. The CDR3 totals 16 residues. Written as DNA, the CDR3 is TGTGCCAGCTCACCACGGCCAGCGGCTAGCACAGATACGCAGTATTTT. The encoded protein is CASSPRPAASTDTQYF.

This chain connects TRBV7-2 to TRBJ2-1; D unclear. Germline values: CDR1 SGHTA, CDR2 FQGNSA. Deletions cut 1 base from V and 6 bases from J, with 7 bases between. The CDR3 is 13 amino acids. The CDR3 here is CASSLGVSNEQFF. The DNA of the CDR3 is TGTGCCAGCAGCTTAGGGGTGAGCAATGAGCAGTTCTTC. Full variable domain (remainder filled in from reference TRBV7-2 and TRBJ2-1): GAGVSQSPSNKVTEKGKDVELRCDPISGHTALYWYRQSLGQGLEFLIYFQGNSAPDKSGLPSDRFSAERTGGSVSTLTIQRTQQEDSAVYLCASSLGVSNEQFFGPGTRLTVL.

This clone was detected only a few times. This chain uses TRBV25-1 with TRBJ1-5; 8 positions agree with TRBD1. This CDR3 region has 13 residues. Trimming at V came to 7 bases and at J to 4 bases, leaving 3 bases not matched to a gene. Germline V gene lookup returns CDR1 MGHDK and CDR2 SYGVNS. CDR3 in amino acids: CASTGGLNQPQHF. The CDR3 nucleotides read TGTGCCAGCACAGGGGGCCTTAATCAGCCCCAGCATTTT.

The chain links TRBV5-4 to TRBJ2-1; the D is unclear. Trimming pared 2 bases from V and 5 bases from J, leaving 5 bases between. From germline, CDR1 is SGHNT and CDR2 YYREEE (reference sequence). The CDR3 contains 12 residues. The CDR3 is CASSFIDNEQFF. The CDR3 DNA is TGTGCCAGCAGCTTCATTGACAATGAGCAGTTCTTC.

The V gene is TRBV5-8, the J gene TRBJ1-1, with 7 bases matching TRBD1. V was pared by 2 bases and J by 5 bases, with 0 bases of the junction left unmatched. Germline V gene lookup returns CDR1 SGHTS and CDR2 YDEGEE. This CDR3 spans 12 amino acids. This CDR3 is CASSLQGTEAFF. The CDR3 DNA reads as TGTGCCAGCAGCTTACAGGGGACTGAAGCTTTCTTT.

This clone was seen once. The chain is built from TRBV30 and TRBJ1-1; D is uncertain. This CDR3 has 14 amino acids. The V gene's germline CDR1 is GTSNPN and CDR2 SVGIG (reference sequence). The V and J ends lost 1 base and 8 bases respectively, with 17 bases between them. The CDR3: CAWSAQAGRKEAFF. The DNA for the CDR3 is TGTGCCTGGAGTGCCCAGGCCGGTAGAAAGGAAGCTTTCTTT.

The chain links TRBV5-1 to TRBJ1-3, with a tentative D call TRBD1 (6 bases). This CDR3 has 16 amino acids. The germline gives CDR1 SGHRS, CDR2 YFSETQ. The V end was cut by 3 bases, the J end by 2 bases, with 15 bases between. In DNA form, the CDR3 reads TGCGCCAGCAGCTCTTCCCCAACAGGGACTGGAAACACCATATATTTT. This codes for CASSSSPTGTGNTIYF.

CDR3 residues: CASSPAGYGSVTDTQYF. The CDR3 bases are TGTGCCAGCAGCCCCGCAGGGTACGGGAGTGTCACAGATACGCAGTATTTT. This chain links TRBV11-3 with TRBJ2-3, with a possible D match to TRBD2 (6 bases). Germline V gene lookup returns CDR1 SGHNT and CDR2 YENEEA. V lost 5 bases and J 2 bases, leaving 20 bases between the germline ends. The CDR3 extends over 17 amino acids.

This chain connects TRBV5-1 to TRBJ2-5; D is possibly TRBD1 (6 bases). The CDR3 spans 16 residues. The germline V gene has CDR1 SGHRS and CDR2 YFSETQ. V lost 5 bases to trimming and J lost 4 bases, with 21 bases between them. The CDR3 sequence is CASSKNPGTNPETQYF. CDR3 coding DNA: TGCGCCAGCAGTAAAAATCCCGGGACAAACCCAGAGACCCAGTACTTC.

J is TRBJ2-7 and V is TRBV5-1, with D perhaps matching TRBD1 (5 bases). Looked up from germline, CDR1 is SGHRS and CDR2 is YFSETQ. V was clipped by 4 bases and J by 2 bases, with 10 bases between them. This CDR3 region has 13 residues. CDR3 protein: CASSPDMTYEQYF. The CDR3 region has the DNA TGCGCCAGCAGCCCGGACATGACCTACGAGCAGTACTTC.

Remarks on this clone: An end of the junction differs from the germline gene, which may be a read error. The chain employs TRBV7-7 and TRBJ2-5, with 11 bases fitting TRBD2. Germline loops: CDR1 SSHAT, CDR2 FNYEAQ (reference sequence). The CDR3 has 14 residues. The CDR3: CASSPGLAGETQYF. The CDR3 DNA is TGTGCTAGCAGCCCTGGACTAGCGGGAGAGACCCAGTACTTC.

The chain uses TRBV5-1 and TRBJ2-1, with TRBD2 identical over 10 bases. Trimming cost V 0 bases and J 9 bases; bases outside gene matches: 9. In germline, CDR1 is SGHRS, CDR2 YFSETQ. The CDR3 sequence is 16 residues long. The CDR3 DNA reads TGCGCCAGCAGCTTGGGAGCGGGAGGGAGGGGTAGTGAGCAGTTCTTC. It specifies CASSLGAGGRGSEQFF. Filled out from reference TRBV5-1 and TRBJ2-1, the complete variable domain reads KAGVTQTPRYLIKTRGQQVTLSCSPISGHRSVSWYQQTPGQGLQFLFEYFSETQRNKGNFPGRFSGRQFSNSRSEMNVSTLELGDSALYLCASSLGAGGRGSEQFFGPGTRLTVL.

V is TRBV28 and J is TRBJ1-2, with 8 bases matching TRBD1. The V gene's germline CDR1 is MDHEN and CDR2 SYDVKM. Trimming cost V 4 bases and J 11 bases; bases outside gene matches: 6. There are 12 residues in the CDR3. Here the CDR3 DNA reads TGTGCCAGCAGTTCGCAGGGGGCTGGGTACACCTTC. Translated: CASSSQGAGYTF.

This clone showed up just once. This sequence joins TRBV5-1 and TRBJ2-1; TRBD2 aligns across 8 bases. Germline CDR1 is SGHRS and CDR2 is YFSETQ. CDR3 length: 15 amino acids. The V and J ends lost 2 bases and 9 bases, in that order; junction bases with no gene match: 10. CDR3 residues: CASSLGTRRSGEQFF. For the CDR3, the DNA is TGCGCCAGCAGCTTAGGGACTAGGCGATCGGGTGAGCAGTTCTTC.

This chain links TRBV19 with TRBJ2-1, with 11 positions matching TRBD2. The CDR3 is 16 amino acids. Germline-derived CDR1 and CDR2 are LNHDA and SQIVND (reference sequence). V lost 8 bases to trimming and J lost 9 bases; unmatched junction nucleotides: 15. CDR3 DNA: TGTGCCAGTTCCCGAATAGCGGGAGGGCCATTGGGTGAGCAGTTCTTC. Protein product: CASSRIAGGPLGEQFF.